The 25 T cell receptor beta chains below were found in one sample sequenced in a study of cytomegalovirus exposure and HLA in healthy donors. Here immunoSEQ multiplex PCR was the method, and the copy in TCRdb shows in-frame clones only, minus some. The sample holds some 170,000 clones, approximately 96% seen once. Sequenced: PBMCs. Every receptor here comes from a woman aged 18-29 years in good health and CMV-seronegative.

This chain joins TRBV9 and TRBJ2-3; 12 bases map to TRBD1. Germline-derived CDR1 and CDR2 are SGDLS and YYNGEE. Unmatched junction bases numbered 6, after V lost 2 bases and J lost 5 bases. CDR3 length: 16 residues. The CDR3 loop reads CASSVSGTGGEDTQYF. The CDR3 DNA sequence: TGTGCCAGCAGCGTCAGTGGGACAGGGGGCGAAGATACGCAGTATTTT.

The chain recombines TRBV7-3 with TRBJ2-1, with 10 bases aligning to TRBD1. Germline CDR1 reads SGHTA; CDR2 reads FQGTGA. The ends lost 11 bases at V and 8 bases at J; junction bases unmatched: 12. The CDR3 is made up of 14 amino acids. The CDR3 region has the DNA TGTGCCTCGCGTCGGACAGGGGGAGAGGATGAGCAGTTCTTC. It is translated as CASRRTGGEDEQFF.

The chain carries TRBV5-6 and TRBJ1-1; 8 nucleotides match TRBD1. V gave up 1 base and J gave up 2 bases; unmatched junction bases: 4. This CDR3 has 15 amino acids. CDR1 SGHDT and CDR2 YYEEEE come from the germline V gene. CDR3 residues: CASSLTGGSNTEAFF. The CDR3 DNA sequence: TGTGCCAGCAGCTTGACAGGGGGAAGCAACACTGAAGCTTTCTTT.

V usage is TRBV9 and J usage is TRBJ2-7; TRBD2 matches at 10 bases. The CDR3 consists of 15 residues. The V gene's germline CDR1 is SGDLS and CDR2 YYNGEE. Losses at the gene ends were 0 bases for V and 4 bases for J; bases not matched to a gene: 4. The CDR3 sequence is CASSVAASGGYEQYF. Written as DNA, the CDR3 is TGTGCCAGCAGCGTAGCAGCTAGCGGGGGTTACGAGCAGTACTTC.

The V gene is TRBV18, the J gene TRBJ1-6; D remains ambiguous. Trimming took off 3 bases at V and 3 bases at J, with 12 bases between the two ends. Germline-derived CDR1 and CDR2 are KGHSH and LQKENI. The CDR3 has 16 amino acids. CDR3 in amino acids: CASSPGDPRYNSPLHF. The CDR3, as DNA: TGTGCCAGCTCACCCGGAGACCCCCGCTATAATTCACCCCTCCACTTT.

V and J are TRBV5-1 and TRBJ2-3; D is ambiguous. Germline-derived CDR1 and CDR2 are SGHRS and YFSETQ. V shed 4 bases and J shed 6 bases, with 12 bases lying between them. CDR3 length equals 13 residues. The CDR3: CASSRTAVDTQYF. In DNA form, the CDR3 reads TGCGCCAGCAGCCGTACCGCAGTCGATACGCAGTATTTT.

The chain links TRBV7-9 to TRBJ1-2; 11 bases are a match to TRBD1. The CDR3 sequence is 15 residues long. Losses at the gene ends were 4 bases for V and 6 bases for J; bases not matched to a gene: 7. Looked up from germline, CDR1 is SEHNR and CDR2 is FQNEAQ (reference sequence). The CDR3 DNA reads as TGTGCCAGCAGCTCAGCGGACAGGGGGCAAGATGGCTACACCTTC. Translated: CASSSADRGQDGYTF.

The V gene is TRBV11-3, the J gene TRBJ2-1; 11 bases map to TRBD1. This CDR3 is 16 amino acids long. J lost 8 bases, V lost 1 base, and 7 bases had no gene match. CDR1 is SGHNT and CDR2 is YENEEA in the germline V gene. CDR3 protein: CASSLVGQGALDEQFF. The CDR3 bases are TGTGCCAGCAGCTTAGTTGGACAGGGGGCGTTGGATGAGCAGTTCTTC.

This chain links TRBV9 with TRBJ2-1, with 9 bases aligning to TRBD2. V dropped 8 bases and J dropped 2; count of bases not matched to a gene: 5. Germline loops: CDR1 SGDLS, CDR2 YYNGEE. The length of the CDR3 is 14 residues. CDR3 DNA sequence: TGTGCCAGTGCTAGCGGGGTTACCTACAATGAGCAGTTCTTC. Its translation is CASASGVTYNEQFF.

The V call is TRBV5-1, the J call TRBJ1-2, with D maybe TRBD1 (5 bases). CDR1 is SGHRS and CDR2 is YFSETQ in the germline V gene. The CDR3 extends over 12 amino acids. Trimming pared 3 bases from V and 7 bases from J, leaving 10 bases between. CDR3 sequence: CASSSEGSGYTF. DNA of the CDR3: TGCGCCAGCAGCTCGGAGGGGTCTGGCTACACCTTC.

This clone was recorded only once. The rearrangement links TRBV30 to TRBJ2-5; D not certain. The V and J ends lost 3 bases and 5 bases respectively, with 7 bases between them. Germline values: CDR1 GTSNPN, CDR2 SVGIG (reference sequence). CDR3 length: 11 amino acids. The CDR3 spells CAWSERETQYF. Here the CDR3 DNA reads TGTGCCTGGAGCGAGAGGGAGACCCAGTACTTC.

The chain links TRBV5-1 to TRBJ1-1, with TRBD1 identical over 9 bases. V shed 0 bases and J 10 bases; nucleotides not matched to a gene: 7. The CDR3 is 14 amino acids. Germline V gene data show CDR1 as SGHRS and CDR2 as YFSETQ. The CDR3 here is CASSLGGDRDGAFF. The CDR3 DNA is TGCGCCAGCAGCTTGGGTGGGGACAGGGATGGAGCTTTCTTT.

This clone was seen more than once but under ten times. The chain recombines TRBV7-6 with TRBJ2-7; TRBD1 might be the D (6 bases). CDR1 and CDR2 from the germline V gene are SGHVS and FNYEAQ. V gave up 3 bases and J gave up 2 bases, with 17 bases separating them. This CDR3 is built from 16 residues. The CDR3 coding sequence is TGTGCCAGCAGCTTTGGTTTAGGACAGCACACCTACGAGCAGTACTTC. This gives the protein CASSFGLGQHTYEQYF.

The gene calls are TRBV6-5 and TRBJ1-2, with D possibly matching TRBD1 (5 bases). The V end was cut by 0 bases, the J end by 1 base, with 9 bases between. CDR3 length equals 15 residues. Germline V lookup: CDR1 MNHEY, CDR2 SVGAGI. This chain's CDR3 is CASSYSGGDNYGYTF. The CDR3 DNA sequence: TGTGCCAGCAGTTACTCGGGGGGTGATAACTATGGCTACACCTTC.

The J gene is TRBJ1-1, the V gene TRBV30, with D perhaps TRBD1 (5 bases). Trimming took 1 base from V and 3 from J, leaving 9 bases between them. This CDR3 contains 13 residues. Germline V gene sequence: CDR1 GTSNPN, CDR2 SVGIG (reference sequence). CDR3 in amino acids: CAWSEQEYTEAFF. The CDR3 DNA follows: TGTGCCTGGAGTGAACAGGAATACACTGAAGCTTTCTTT.

The chain has TRBV7-2 and TRBJ1-5; D possibly corresponds to TRBD1 (6 bases). V was trimmed by 2 bases and J by 0 bases, leaving 17 bases between them. This CDR3 comprises 18 residues. Germline values: CDR1 SGHTA, CDR2 FQGNSA. DNA for the CDR3: TGTGCCAGCAGCTTAAGGGGGGGCAGCATCTATAGCAATCAGCCCCAGCATTTT. Its protein product is CASSLRGGSIYSNQPQHF.

The chain links TRBV27 to TRBJ1-1, with TRBD1 as a possible D gene (5 bases). CDR3 length: 13 residues. V lost 6 bases and J lost 3, with 11 bases in between. Germline CDR1 is MNHEY and CDR2 is SMNVEV (reference sequence). This CDR3 is CASRGRAYTEAFF. The CDR3 region has the DNA TGTGCCAGCAGAGGCAGGGCGTACACTGAAGCTTTCTTT.

The chain uses TRBV4-3 and TRBJ2-5; D may be TRBD1 (5 bases). Germline assignment: CDR1 LGHNA and CDR2 YSLEER. The V and J ends lost 1 base and 2 bases respectively, with 11 bases between them. This CDR3 has 15 residues. The CDR3 DNA reads as TGCGCCAGCAGCCAAGTGGTGGGGCAACAAGAGACCCAGTACTTC. It is translated as CASSQVVGQQETQYF.

This rearrangement joins TRBV27 to TRBJ2-5, with 7 nucleotides matching TRBD2. The CDR3 is 15 residues long. The V and J ends lost 1 base and 1 base, in that order; junction bases with no gene match: 3. Germline V CDR1 and CDR2: MNHEY, SMNVEV (reference sequence). The CDR3 sequence: CASSLWRGSQETQYF. The CDR3 DNA follows: TGTGCCAGCAGTTTATGGCGGGGGAGCCAAGAGACCCAGTACTTC.

The gene calls are TRBV5-4 and TRBJ2-1; 10 nucleotides match TRBD1. V dropped 2 bases and J dropped 6; count of bases not matched to a gene: 5. The CDR3 consists of 15 residues. Germline CDR1 reads SGHNT; CDR2 reads YYREEE (reference sequence). The CDR3 loop reads CASSFGQGERNEQFF. As DNA, the CDR3 is TGTGCCAGCAGCTTCGGACAGGGGGAACGCAATGAGCAGTTCTTC.

The chain is built from TRBV29-1 and TRBJ2-1; 9 positions agree with TRBD2. Losses at the gene ends were 0 bases for V and 10 bases for J; bases not matched to a gene: 10. The CDR3 totals 15 residues. From germline, CDR1 is SQVTM and CDR2 ANQGSEA. Here the CDR3 DNA reads TGCAGCGTTGAAGATCTAGTAGGGACTAGCAGCGAGCAGTTCTTC. Translating gives CSVEDLVGTSSEQFF.

V and J are TRBV2 and TRBJ2-1, with a weak D call TRBD1 (5 bases). Looked up from germline, CDR1 is SNHLY and CDR2 is FYNNEI. Trimming left V 5 bases short and J 2 bases short, with 16 bases between. This CDR3 comprises 16 residues. The CDR3 here is CASSLLPQGTYNEQFF. The CDR3, as DNA: TGTGCCAGCAGTCTCCTACCGCAGGGAACCTACAATGAGCAGTTCTTC.

The chain links TRBV27 to TRBJ2-7; 11 bases agree with TRBD1. Germline CDR1 and CDR2: MNHEY and SMNVEV (reference sequence). This CDR3 has 14 residues. J lost 5 bases, V lost 2 bases, and 2 bases had no gene match. CDR3 amino acids: CASSLRTGGDEQYF. The CDR3 coding sequence is TGTGCCAGCAGTTTACGGACAGGGGGCGACGAGCAGTACTTC.

The chain links TRBV5-1 to TRBJ2-7, with D tentatively TRBD1 (5 bases). The length of the CDR3 is 12 residues. From germline, CDR1 is SGHRS and CDR2 YFSETQ. The V gene lost 4 bases and the J gene lost 4 bases, with 9 bases spanning the gap. The CDR3, as DNA: TGCGCCAGCAGCCTGGGGCAGTACGAGCAGTACTTC. Translating it yields CASSLGQYEQYF.

Regarding this clone: The junction departs from the called germline gene at one end, perhaps through a read error. The CDR3 loop reads CASSIFVGASGGPVNF. CDR3 in DNA: TGTGCCAGTAGTATTTTTGTCGGCGCTAGCGGGGGGCCGGTAAACTTC. The rearrangement uses TRBV19 and TRBJ2-7; 11 nucleotides match TRBD2. Germline CDR1 reads LNHDA; CDR2 reads SQIVND (reference sequence). There are 16 residues in the CDR3. The full variable domain, completed using reference TRBV19 and TRBJ2-7, is DGGITQSPKYLFRKEGQNVTLSCEQNLNHDAMYWYRQDPGQGLRLIYYSQIVNDFQKGDIAEGYSVSREKKESFPLTVTSAQKNPTAFYLCASSIFVGASGGPVNFGPGTRLTVT.